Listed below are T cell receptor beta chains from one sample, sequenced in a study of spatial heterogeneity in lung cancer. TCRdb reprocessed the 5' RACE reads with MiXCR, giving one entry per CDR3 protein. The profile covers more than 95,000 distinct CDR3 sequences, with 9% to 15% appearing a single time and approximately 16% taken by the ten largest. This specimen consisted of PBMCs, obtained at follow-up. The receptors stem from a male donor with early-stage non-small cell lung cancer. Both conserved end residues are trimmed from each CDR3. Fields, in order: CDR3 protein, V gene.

CDR3aa: SARDVRSNTIY
v_gene: TRBV20-1

CDR3aa: ASSPDRAEGYIQY
v_gene: TRBV28

CDR3aa: ASRETGGANEQF
v_gene: TRBV6-2/TRBV6-3

CDR3aa: ASGQGNQPQH
v_gene: TRBV19

CDR3aa: ASSLSGKDTQY
v_gene: TRBV5-1

CDR3aa: ASRGLGTGHEQF
v_gene: TRBV12-3/TRBV12-4

CDR3aa: ASSQSLAGSYNEQF
v_gene: TRBV4-1

CDR3aa: ASSKEGHEQY
v_gene: TRBV5-1

CDR3aa: ASSSPGGSGNTIY
v_gene: TRBV6-5

CDR3aa: ASTEGQANYEQY
v_gene: TRBV6-2/TRBV6-3

CDR3aa: ASSLDSWAYEQY
v_gene: TRBV5-1

CDR3aa: SVEDRGSTGANVLT
v_gene: TRBV29-1

CDR3aa: ASAVRTRQETQY
v_gene: TRBV5-1

CDR3aa: SARVKGNYGYT
v_gene: TRBV20-1

CDR3aa: ASSLGNRGTGTQY
v_gene: TRBV7-2

CDR3aa: SAPSRGQYGYT
v_gene: TRBV20-1

CDR3aa: ASSDRFIYNEQF
v_gene: TRBV10-2

CDR3aa: AISKETGGASPLH
v_gene: TRBV10-3

CDR3aa: SVEGVNGYT
v_gene: TRBV29-1

CDR3aa: AIVEGNPNYEQY
v_gene: TRBV10-3

CDR3aa: ATSDLYNTEAF
v_gene: TRBV24-1

CDR3aa: SVEAGGSSTDTQY
v_gene: TRBV29-1

CDR3aa: ASTHRVRNTGELF
v_gene: TRBV28

CDR3aa: SARDLRQDYEQY
v_gene: TRBV20-1

CDR3aa: ASSQDRQGSNQPQH
v_gene: TRBV4-3

CDR3aa: ASSYDRVNTEAF
v_gene: TRBV7-2

CDR3aa: SASSATGTSSQPQH
v_gene: TRBV20-1

CDR3aa: ASRWHGQSYEQY
v_gene: TRBV27

CDR3aa: ASSLVAGIDEKLF
v_gene: TRBV7-9

CDR3aa: ASSSTGSSYEQY
v_gene: TRBV11-2

CDR3aa: ASSPSKGIGGYT
v_gene: TRBV18

CDR3aa: ASSLAGTRDGIEAF
v_gene: TRBV7-9

CDR3aa: SVDYSMASYNEQF
v_gene: TRBV29-1

CDR3aa: ASSLGPTLIDEQY
v_gene: TRBV7-8

CDR3aa: ASRPTGPTDTQY
v_gene: TRBV6-1

CDR3aa: ASSSQLGEQF
v_gene: TRBV6-5

CDR3aa: ASSQARGNSPLH
v_gene: TRBV3-1

CDR3aa: ASSPRTGGRNTIY
v_gene: TRBV5-1

CDR3aa: ASSVGITDTQY
v_gene: TRBV9

CDR3aa: ASSLDGFRTDTQY
v_gene: TRBV7-9

CDR3aa: SVAKQGGTEAF
v_gene: TRBV29-1

CDR3aa: ASSTLQGAGQPQH
v_gene: TRBV28

CDR3aa: ASSPDGIRGYT
v_gene: TRBV12-3/TRBV12-4